These 17 T cell receptor beta chains share one sample of origin, sequenced in a study of T cell responses to AZD1222 COVID-19 vaccine. Assay used: immunoSEQ multiplex PCR; TCRdb lists only in-frame clones, some missing. This sample has 150,000 or so clones, with roughly nine tenths found just once. Sequencing was performed on peripheral blood, taken 28 days after the second AZD1222 dose. The source is an adult who received the AZD1222 COVID-19 vaccine.

Concerning this clone itself: One end of the junction does not line up with germline, which may come from a read error. V and J are TRBV7-7 and TRBJ2-2; D possibly corresponds to TRBD2 (5 bases). The CDR3 has 15 residues. CDR1 and CDR2 (germline): SSHAT, FNYEAQ (reference sequence). The CDR3 nucleotides read TGTGCTAGCAGCTTAGGGAGAGGGAACACCGGGGAGCTGTTTTTT. Protein product: CASSLGRGNTGELFF.

The chain links TRBV5-1 to TRBJ2-1; 10 bases match TRBD2. Germline CDR1 reads SGHRS; CDR2 reads YFSETQ. Trimming removed 4 bases from V and 9 bases from J; junction bases left unmatched: 13. This CDR3 comprises 16 residues. The CDR3 is CASSNRPSGSRSEQFF. CDR3 bases: TGCGCCAGCAGCAACCGACCTAGCGGGAGTAGGAGTGAGCAGTTCTTC.

The chain recombines TRBV14 with TRBJ1-2; D gene uncertain. The V and J ends lost 0 bases and 8 bases respectively, with 16 bases between them. CDR3 length equals 15 residues. The germline V gene has CDR1 SGHDN and CDR2 FVKESK. CDR3 DNA: TGTGCCAGCAGCCAAGATCTTAAACGGATGGGAGGCTACACCTTC. Its translation: CASSQDLKRMGGYTF.

The chain has TRBV29-1 and TRBJ2-3; D might be TRBD1 or TRBD2, each matching 6 bases. Germline CDR1 is SQVTM and CDR2 is ANQGSEA. The CDR3 length is 16 residues. With 2 bases removed from V and 2 bases from J, the gap between germline ends came to 17 bases. CDR3 sequence: CSVERGHLLYTDTQYF. CDR3 nucleotides: TGCAGCGTTGAACGGGGGCACCTCCTTTACACAGATACGCAGTATTTT.

This clone was picked up a small number of times. This sequence joins TRBV7-9 and TRBJ2-1; 8 bases line up with TRBD2. The ends lost 5 bases at V and 4 bases at J; junction bases unmatched: 7. The germline V gene encodes CDR1 SEHNR and CDR2 FQNEAQ (reference sequence). The CDR3 sequence is 15 residues long. In DNA form, the CDR3 reads TGTGCCAGCAGCCCCGGGAGGGCGAAGTACAATGAGCAGTTCTTC. This encodes CASSPGRAKYNEQFF.

The rearrangement links TRBV7-3 to TRBJ2-1; 9 bases match TRBD2. Per the germline V gene, CDR1 is SGHTA and CDR2 is FQGTGA. V gave up 5 bases and J gave up 5 bases; unmatched junction bases: 7. The CDR3 runs to 15 residues. CDR3 nucleotide sequence: TGTGCCAGCAGCCTCAGACTAGCGGCCCACAATGAGCAGTTCTTC. It is translated as CASSLRLAAHNEQFF.

This clone was observed once. The CDR3 reads CATKTSRGFGTDTQYF. The CDR3 DNA follows: TGTGCCACCAAGACTTCGAGGGGATTCGGCACAGATACGCAGTATTTT. The rearrangement joins TRBV24-1 to TRBJ2-3, with D perhaps TRBD1 or TRBD2 (5 bases each). The CDR3 has 16 amino acids. CDR1 KGHDR and CDR2 SFDVKD come from the germline V gene. V was cut by 8 bases and J by 1 base, with 18 bases left in between.

The chain recombines TRBV10-3 with TRBJ2-6; 12 bases line up with TRBD1. Germline CDR1 reads ENHRY; CDR2 reads SYGVKD. J gave up 2 bases and V 6 bases, and 2 bases lay outside the gene matches. The CDR3 loop spans 16 amino acids. The CDR3 nucleotides are TGTGCCATCAGCCGGGACAGGGGGCCTGGGGCCAACGTCCTGACTTTC. This translates into CAISRDRGPGANVLTF.

This clone was observed once. The V gene is TRBV7-7, the J gene TRBJ2-3; 10 positions match TRBD1. CDR3 length: 15 amino acids. Trimming took 1 base from V and 4 from J; bases not matched to a gene: 2. From germline, CDR1 is SSHAT and CDR2 FNYEAQ (reference sequence). In nucleotides, the CDR3 is TGTGCCAGCAGCTTAGGGGACAGGGGCTCAGATACGCAGTATTTT. Protein: CASSLGDRGSDTQYF. The complete variable domain, with remaining parts taken from reference TRBV7-7 and TRBJ2-3, reads GAGVSQSPRYKVTKRGQDVTLRCDPISSHATLYWYQQALGQGPEFLTYFNYEAQPDKSGLPSDRFSAERPEGSISTLTIQRTEQRDSAMYRCASSLGDRGSDTQYFGPGTRLTVL.

This chain links TRBV21-1 with TRBJ1-5. TRBV21-1 is termed a pseudogene. The CDR3 runs 13 residues. The CDR3 nucleotides are TGTGCCAGCAGCGACAACGGGGGTCAGCCCCAGCATTTT. Translation gives CASSDNGGQPQHF.

This sequence joins TRBV7-3 and TRBJ1-6; D unresolved. Germline V CDR1 and CDR2: SGHTA, FQGTGA. Between the trimmed V and J ends, which lost 5 bases and 10 bases, there was a span of 12 bases. This CDR3 comprises 13 residues. Here the CDR3 reads CASSPRSGSPLHF. The CDR3 DNA follows: TGTGCCAGCAGCCCTCGGTCGGGGTCACCCCTCCACTTT.

This chain connects TRBV3-1 (or the pseudogene TRBV3-2) to TRBJ1-2; D possibly corresponds to TRBD1 (5 bases). V shed 6 bases and J shed 7 bases, with 9 bases lying between them. This CDR3 is built from 11 residues. Germline V gene sequence: CDR1 LGHDT, CDR2 YNNKEL (reference sequence). The CDR3 nucleotides read TGTGCCAGCAGGCGGGGGGGTGGCTACACCTTC. Its translation is CASRRGGGYTF.

This chain uses TRBV5-1 with TRBJ1-6; perhaps TRBD1 as D (5 bases). V lost 0 bases, J lost 6 bases, and 19 bases lay in between. CDR1 is SGHRS, CDR2 YFSETQ, per germline. The CDR3 is made up of 18 amino acids. DNA of the CDR3: TGCGCCAGCAGCTTGGGAAGGGGCGGGCGCACCGGTAATTCACCCCTCCACTTT. It yields the protein CASSLGRGGRTGNSPLHF.

The chain carries TRBV27 and TRBJ1-5; weak D call: TRBD1 (5 bases). The germline V gene has CDR1 MNHEY and CDR2 SMNVEV (reference sequence). This CDR3 has 15 residues. Between the trimmed V and J ends, which lost 6 bases and 3 bases, there was a span of 15 bases. In nucleotides, the CDR3 is TGTGCCAGCAGGGCTGGACAAGGGAACAATCAGCCCCAGCATTTT. Its translation is CASRAGQGNNQPQHF.

This chain uses TRBV5-1 with TRBJ2-2; TRBD2 matches at 10 bases. CDR3 length equals 19 residues. Germline assignment: CDR1 SGHRS and CDR2 YFSETQ. The junction had 8 bases not matched to a gene; V was cut back by 0 bases and J by 0 bases. CDR3 region: CASSLDASGSFANTGELFF. The CDR3 coding sequence is TGCGCCAGCAGCTTGGATGCTAGCGGGAGTTTTGCGAACACCGGGGAGCTGTTTTTT.

The chain employs TRBV7-2 and TRBJ2-2, with D tentatively TRBD2 (6 bases). V lost 0 bases and J lost 2, with 10 bases in between. The CDR3 is made up of 16 amino acids. Germline V gene lookup returns CDR1 SGHTA and CDR2 FQGNSA. The CDR3 DNA reads as TGTGCCAGCAGCTTAGCTAGCGGCCTTAACACCGGGGAGCTGTTTTTT. This encodes CASSLASGLNTGELFF.

CDR3 residues: CAGDEGDRLYEQYF. DNA for the CDR3: TGTGCCGGCGATGAGGGGGACAGACTCTACGAGCAGTACTTC. The rearrangement joins TRBV21-1 to TRBJ2-7; the table calls TRBD1, which could not be checked here. TRBV21-1 is shown as a pseudogene. This CDR3 region has 14 residues.